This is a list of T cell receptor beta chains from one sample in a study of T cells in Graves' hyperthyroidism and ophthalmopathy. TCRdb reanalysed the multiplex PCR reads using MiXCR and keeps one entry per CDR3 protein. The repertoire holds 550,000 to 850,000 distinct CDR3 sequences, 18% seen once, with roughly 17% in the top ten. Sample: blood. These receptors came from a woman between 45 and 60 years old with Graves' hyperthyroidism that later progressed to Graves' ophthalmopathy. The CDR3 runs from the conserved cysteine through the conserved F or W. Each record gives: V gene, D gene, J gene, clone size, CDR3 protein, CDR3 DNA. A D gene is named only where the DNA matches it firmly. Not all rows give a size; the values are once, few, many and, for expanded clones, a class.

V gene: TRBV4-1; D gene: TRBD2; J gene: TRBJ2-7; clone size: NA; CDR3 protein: CASSLRKAGGESYEQYF; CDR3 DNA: TGCGCCAGCAGCCTTCGTAAAGCGGGGGGCGAGTCCTACGAGCAGTACTTC
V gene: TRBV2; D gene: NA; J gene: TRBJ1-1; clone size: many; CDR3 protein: CASRALTGLNAEAFF; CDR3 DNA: TGTGCCAGCAGGGCTTTAACGGGGCTGAACGCTGAAGCTTTCTTT
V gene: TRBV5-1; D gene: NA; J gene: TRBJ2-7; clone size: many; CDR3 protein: CASSFRDYEQYF; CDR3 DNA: TGCGCCAGCAGCTTTAGAGATTACGAGCAGTACTTC
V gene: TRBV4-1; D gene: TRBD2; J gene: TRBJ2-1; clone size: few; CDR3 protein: CATGTRDYNEQFF; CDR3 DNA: TGCGCCACCGGGACTAGGGACTACAATGAGCAGTTCTTC
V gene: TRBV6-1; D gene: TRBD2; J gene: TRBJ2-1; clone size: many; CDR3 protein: CAGSRGTSIDEQFF; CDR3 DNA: TGTGCCGGGTCCCGCGGGACTAGCATCGATGAGCAGTTCTTC
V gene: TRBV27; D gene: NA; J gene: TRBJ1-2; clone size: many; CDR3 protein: CASSFYGYTF; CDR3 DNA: TGTGCCAGCAGTTTCTATGGCTACACCTTC
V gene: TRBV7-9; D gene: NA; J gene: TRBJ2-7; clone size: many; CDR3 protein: CASSLAEGEYF; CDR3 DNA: TGTGCCAGCAGCTTAGCTGAGGGAGAGTACTTC
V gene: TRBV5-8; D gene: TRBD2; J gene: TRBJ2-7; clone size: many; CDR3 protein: CASSFFRSSGGSHEQYF; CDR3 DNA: TGTGCCAGCAGCTTTTTCCGAAGTAGCGGGGGGTCCCACGAGCAGTACTTC
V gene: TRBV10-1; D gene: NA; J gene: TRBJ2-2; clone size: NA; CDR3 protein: CASSGQGGELFF; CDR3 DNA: TGCGCCAGCAGTGGTCAGGGCGGGGAGCTGTTTTTT
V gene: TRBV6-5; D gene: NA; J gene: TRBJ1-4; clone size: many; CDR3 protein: CASSYGRNPATNEKLFF; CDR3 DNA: TGTGCCAGCAGTTACGGACGAAACCCAGCAACTAATGAAAAACTGTTTTTT
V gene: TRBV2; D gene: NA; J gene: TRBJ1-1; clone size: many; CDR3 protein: CASRRENTEAFF; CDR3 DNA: TGTGCCAGCAGGAGGGAGAACACTGAAGCTTTCTTT
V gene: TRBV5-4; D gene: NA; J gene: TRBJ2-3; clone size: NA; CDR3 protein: CASSLEGVRITDTQYF; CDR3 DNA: TGTGCCAGCAGCTTGGAAGGCGTCCGGATCACAGATACGCAGTATTTT
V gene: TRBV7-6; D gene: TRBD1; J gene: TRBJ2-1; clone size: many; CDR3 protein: CATVEQGDEQFF; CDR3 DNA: TGTGCTACCGTGGAGCAGGGGGATGAGCAGTTCTTC
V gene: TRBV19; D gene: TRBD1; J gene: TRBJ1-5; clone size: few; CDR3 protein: CASSVRWGQVLQPQHF; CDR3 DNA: TGTGCCAGTAGTGTCCGATGGGGACAGGTTCTTCAGCCCCAGCATTTT
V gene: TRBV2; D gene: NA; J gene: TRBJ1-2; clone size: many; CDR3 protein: CASRSDSYGYTF; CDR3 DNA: TGTGCCAGCAGGAGCGATTCATATGGCTACACCTTC
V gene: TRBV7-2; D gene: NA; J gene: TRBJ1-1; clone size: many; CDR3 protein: CASSLAATEAFF; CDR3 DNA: TGTGCCAGCAGCTTAGCGGCCACTGAAGCTTTCTTT